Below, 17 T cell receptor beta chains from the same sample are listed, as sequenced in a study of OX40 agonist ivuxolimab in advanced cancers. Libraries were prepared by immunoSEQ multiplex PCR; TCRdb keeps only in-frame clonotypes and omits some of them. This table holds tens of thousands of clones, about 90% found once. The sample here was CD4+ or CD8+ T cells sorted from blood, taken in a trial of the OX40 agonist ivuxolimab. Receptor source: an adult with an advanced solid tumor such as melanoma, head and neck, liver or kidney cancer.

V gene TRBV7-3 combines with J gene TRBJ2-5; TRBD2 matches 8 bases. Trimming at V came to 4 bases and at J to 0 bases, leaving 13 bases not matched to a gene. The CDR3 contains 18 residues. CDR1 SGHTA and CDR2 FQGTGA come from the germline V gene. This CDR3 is CASSSRGAGALYQETQYF. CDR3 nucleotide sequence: TGTGCCAGCAGCTCTCGGGGAGCGGGAGCTCTGTACCAAGAGACCCAGTACTTC.

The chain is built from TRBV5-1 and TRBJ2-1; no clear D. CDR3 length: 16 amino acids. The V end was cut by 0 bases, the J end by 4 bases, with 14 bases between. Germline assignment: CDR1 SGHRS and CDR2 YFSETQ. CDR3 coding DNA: TGCGCCAGCAGCTTGGGTGGGTCCGACTTGTACAATGAGCAGTTCTTC. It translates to CASSLGGSDLYNEQFF.

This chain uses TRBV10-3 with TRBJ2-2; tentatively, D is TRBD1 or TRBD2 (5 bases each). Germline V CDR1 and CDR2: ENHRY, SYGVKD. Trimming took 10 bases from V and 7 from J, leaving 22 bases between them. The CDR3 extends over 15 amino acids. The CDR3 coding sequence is TGTGCCACCCCGGGGCTAGCATTCCCCCTCGGGGAGCTGTTTTTT. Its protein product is CATPGLAFPLGELFF.

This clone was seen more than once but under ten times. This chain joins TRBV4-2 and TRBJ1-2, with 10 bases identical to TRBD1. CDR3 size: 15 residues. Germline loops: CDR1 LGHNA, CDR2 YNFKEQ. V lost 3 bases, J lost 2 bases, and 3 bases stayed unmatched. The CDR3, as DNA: TGTGCCAGCAGCCACCCGGGACAGGGGAACTATGGCTACACCTTC. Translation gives CASSHPGQGNYGYTF.

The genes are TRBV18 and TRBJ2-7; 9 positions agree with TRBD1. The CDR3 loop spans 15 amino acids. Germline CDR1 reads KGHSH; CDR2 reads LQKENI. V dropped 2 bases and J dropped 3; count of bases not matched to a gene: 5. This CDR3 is CASSPGQGSLYEQYF. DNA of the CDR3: TGTGCCAGCTCACCAGGACAGGGGTCCCTCTACGAGCAGTACTTC.

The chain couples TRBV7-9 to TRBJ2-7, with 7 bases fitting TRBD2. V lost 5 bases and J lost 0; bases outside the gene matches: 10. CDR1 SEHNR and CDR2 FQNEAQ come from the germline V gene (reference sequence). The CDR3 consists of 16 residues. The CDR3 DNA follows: TGTGCCAGCAGCCCCGTGGCGGGAGTCCCCTCCTACGAGCAGTACTTC. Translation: CASSPVAGVPSYEQYF.

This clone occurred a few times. The CDR3 region is CASSLTGTEQYF. In nucleotides, the CDR3 is TGTGCCAGCAGTCTTACAGGGACCGAGCAGTACTTC. The chain employs TRBV7-6 and TRBJ2-7; tentative D call: TRBD1 (6 bases). The germline V and J ends were trimmed by 6 bases and 6 bases, with 12 bases remaining between them. The CDR3 is made up of 12 amino acids. The germline gives CDR1 SGHVS, CDR2 FNYEAQ.

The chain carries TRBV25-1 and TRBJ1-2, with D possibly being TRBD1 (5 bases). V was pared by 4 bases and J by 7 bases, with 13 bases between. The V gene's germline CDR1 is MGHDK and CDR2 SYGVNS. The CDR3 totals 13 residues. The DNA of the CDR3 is TGTGCCAGCAGTGGAGGCCAGGGTTTTGGCTACACCTTC. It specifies CASSGGQGFGYTF.

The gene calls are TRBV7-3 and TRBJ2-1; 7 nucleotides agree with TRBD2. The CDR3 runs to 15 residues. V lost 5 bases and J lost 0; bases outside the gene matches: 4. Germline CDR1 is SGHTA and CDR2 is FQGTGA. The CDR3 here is CASSAGLSSYNEQFF. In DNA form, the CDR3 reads TGTGCCAGCAGCGCGGGACTAAGCTCCTACAATGAGCAGTTCTTC.

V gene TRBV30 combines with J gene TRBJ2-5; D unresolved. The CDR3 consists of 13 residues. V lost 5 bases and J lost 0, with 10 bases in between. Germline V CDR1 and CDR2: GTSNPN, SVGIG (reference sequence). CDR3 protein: CAWGPLYQETQYF. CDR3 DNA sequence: TGTGCCTGGGGACCACTGTACCAAGAGACCCAGTACTTC. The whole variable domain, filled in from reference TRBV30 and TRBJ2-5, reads SQTIHQWPATLVQPVGSPLSLECTVEGTSNPNLYWYRQAAGRGLQLLFYSVGIGQISSEVPQNLSASRPQDRQFILSSKKLLLSDSGFYLCAWGPLYQETQYFGPGTRLLVL.

The CDR3 reads CASSFGFLYRTDTQYF. For the CDR3, the DNA is TGCGCCAGCAGTTTTGGTTTTTTGTACCGCACAGATACGCAGTATTTT. The genes are TRBV5-1 and TRBJ2-3, with D hard to call. Germline values: CDR1 SGHRS, CDR2 YFSETQ. This CDR3 contains 16 residues. Trimming removed 5 bases from V and 1 base from J, with 17 bases in between.

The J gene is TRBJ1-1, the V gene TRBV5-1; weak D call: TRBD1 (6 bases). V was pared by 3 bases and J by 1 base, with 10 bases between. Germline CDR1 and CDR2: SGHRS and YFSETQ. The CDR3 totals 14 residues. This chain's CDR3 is CASSSGTKNTEAFF. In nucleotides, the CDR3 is TGCGCCAGCAGCTCCGGGACAAAGAACACTGAAGCTTTCTTT.

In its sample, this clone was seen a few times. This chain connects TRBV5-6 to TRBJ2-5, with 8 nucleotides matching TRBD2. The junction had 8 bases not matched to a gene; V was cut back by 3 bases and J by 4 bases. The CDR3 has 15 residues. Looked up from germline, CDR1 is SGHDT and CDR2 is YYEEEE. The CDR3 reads CASSYRTSSRETQYF. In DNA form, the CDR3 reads TGTGCCAGCAGCTACCGGACTAGCTCGAGAGAGACCCAGTACTTC.

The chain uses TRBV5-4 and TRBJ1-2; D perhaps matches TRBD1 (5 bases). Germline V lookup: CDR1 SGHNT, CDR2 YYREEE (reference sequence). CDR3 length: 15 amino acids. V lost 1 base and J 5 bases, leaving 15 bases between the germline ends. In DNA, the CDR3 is TGTGCCAGCAGCTTGATGGGGAGGGAGGGGTATGGCTACACCTTC. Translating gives CASSLMGREGYGYTF.

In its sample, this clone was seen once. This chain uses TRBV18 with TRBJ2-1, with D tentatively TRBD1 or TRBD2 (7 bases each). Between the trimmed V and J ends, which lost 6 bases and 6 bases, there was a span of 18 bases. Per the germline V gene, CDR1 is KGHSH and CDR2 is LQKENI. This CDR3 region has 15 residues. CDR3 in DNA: TGTGCCAGCTCGGTCACAGGGGAGGGCCCCAATGAGCAGTTCTTC. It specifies CASSVTGEGPNEQFF.

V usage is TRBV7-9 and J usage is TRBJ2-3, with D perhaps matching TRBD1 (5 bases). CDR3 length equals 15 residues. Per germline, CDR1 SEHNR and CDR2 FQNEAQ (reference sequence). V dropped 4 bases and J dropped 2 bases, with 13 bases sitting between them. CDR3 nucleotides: TGTGCCAGCAGCTCAAGGCAGGGTACCACAGATACGCAGTATTTT. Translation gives CASSSRQGTTDTQYF.

CDR3 sequence: CASSASSGSPYEQYF. The CDR3 nucleotides read TGTGCCAGCAGCGCCTCTAGCGGGAGCCCCTACGAGCAGTACTTC. The V gene is TRBV9, the J gene TRBJ2-7, with 10 bases lining up with TRBD2. The CDR3 extends over 15 amino acids. Germline CDR1 reads SGDLS; CDR2 reads YYNGEE. The J segment lost 2 bases and the V segment lost 3 bases, leaving 5 bases of the junction unmatched.